This T cell receptor beta chain appears in the sequencing data of a study of T cell repertoires in cytomegalovirus infection. Background on the study: Indications came from public TCR beta signatures; they pointed to CMV infection and to a matching HLA type.

Study results and limitations: In two of eight donors, the top clonotype was HLA-C-restricted CMV-specific.

The CDR3 consists of 17 residues. The germline CDR1 and CDR2 sequences are MDHEN and SYDVKM. With regard to this clonotype: Its antigen is unidentified. This sequence may be a read error, since a much larger clone differs from it by one base.

TCRdb re-called the reads through MiXCR, storing one row per CDR3 protein. The sample lists some 150,000 distinct CDR3 sequences, around 20% seen once, with approximately 11% in the top ten. Sequenced input: PBMCs. The source of this sequence is a human donor in good health (CMV status not recorded). Some clones in this sample may be carry-over from other donors' samples. This sequence joins TRBV28 and TRBJ2-1, with 9 bases fitting TRBD2. The chain's CDR3 is CASSTIYSGSSYNEHFF. The CDR3 coding sequence is TGTGCCAGCAGTACAATCTATAGCGGGAGCTCCTACAATGAGCATTTCTTC.